A single sample gave rise to the 20 T cell receptor beta chains below, sequenced in a study of shared clonotypes between healthy human individuals. Only in-frame clones appear in the TCRdb table, and some are missing; sequencing was by immunoSEQ multiplex PCR. This table has about 2.4 million clones, approximately 93% appearing once. Sequencing was done on a sample of naive CD4+ T cells from PBMCs. Subset here: CD45RA+ positively selected. Every receptor here comes from a man aged 18 to 35 in good health. Some clones in this sample may be carry-over from other donors' samples.

This rearrangement joins TRBV11-3 to TRBJ1-6; D remains ambiguous. The CDR3 is 13 amino acids. Germline V gene sequence: CDR1 SGHNT, CDR2 YENEEA. V lost 1 base, J lost 6 bases, and 4 bases lay in between. CDR3 amino acids: CASSLVPNSPLHF. The CDR3 DNA sequence: TGTGCCAGCAGCTTAGTTCCTAATTCACCCCTCCACTTT.

The chain recombines TRBV4-1 with TRBJ2-5, with 9 bases aligning to TRBD2. Germline assignment: CDR1 MGHRA and CDR2 YSYEKL. J gave up 3 bases and V 6 bases, and 14 bases lay outside the gene matches. The CDR3 covers 17 residues. The CDR3 loop reads CASSQTRLTSGEETQYF. DNA for the CDR3: TGCGCCAGCAGTCAGACACGACTGACTAGCGGAGAAGAGACCCAGTACTTC.

V and J are TRBV11-2 and TRBJ2-7; 8 bases are shared with TRBD1. The length of the CDR3 is 15 residues. CDR1 SGHAT and CDR2 FQNNGV come from the germline V gene. The V segment lost 1 base and the J segment 3 bases; nucleotides outside the gene matches: 5. DNA for the CDR3: TGTGCCAGCAGCTTAGGCAGGGGGCTTTTCTACGAGCAGTACTTC. As protein: CASSLGRGLFYEQYF.

The chain uses TRBV28 and TRBJ1-5; 7 bases are shared with TRBD1. The CDR3 totals 14 residues. The germline V gene has CDR1 MDHEN and CDR2 SYDVKM. With 8 bases clipped from V and 3 bases from J, the junction kept 7 bases outside the gene matches. In nucleotides, the CDR3 is TGTGCCAGCTCGTCCGACAGGGCCAATCAGCCCCAGCATTTT. Translation: CASSSDRANQPQHF.

The chain carries TRBV18 and TRBJ1-2, with a tentative D call TRBD1 (5 bases). Trimming shortened V by 2 bases and J by 8 bases, and 12 bases separated the two germline ends. The germline CDR1 and CDR2 sequences are KGHSH and LQKENI. The CDR3 spans 13 residues. CDR3 sequence: CASSPEGRAGYTF. The CDR3 coding sequence is TGTGCCAGCTCACCAGAAGGCAGGGCGGGCTACACCTTC.

J is TRBJ2-1 and V is TRBV11-2, with 7 bases aligning to TRBD2. CDR3 size: 15 residues. From germline, CDR1 is SGHAT and CDR2 FQNNGV. Trimming cost V 2 bases and J 8 bases; bases outside gene matches: 9. The CDR3 DNA reads as TGTGCCAGCAGCTTACAGGCGGGAGTTATCGATGAGCAGTTCTTC. Its translation is CASSLQAGVIDEQFF.

J is TRBJ2-1 and V is TRBV10-3; 14 bases fit TRBD2. Germline CDR1 reads ENHRY; CDR2 reads SYGVKD. The ends lost 6 bases at V and 6 bases at J; junction bases unmatched: 7. The CDR3 has 16 residues. The CDR3 nucleotides are TGTGCCATCAGCCCGGGACTAGCGGGAGTCCCCAATGAGCAGTTCTTC. It encodes CAISPGLAGVPNEQFF.

In nucleotides, the CDR3 is TGTGCCAGCAGCGCTCTCGGGGGGGAAAAACTGTTTTTT. Translation: CASSALGGEKLFF. This chain links TRBV9 with TRBJ1-4, with D maybe TRBD1 (5 bases). The CDR3 consists of 13 residues. V lost 3 bases and J 8 bases, leaving 11 bases between the germline ends. Germline values: CDR1 SGDLS, CDR2 YYNGEE.

The chain combines TRBV11-2 with TRBJ2-3; tentatively, D is TRBD1 or TRBD2 (5 bases each). The V gene lost 6 bases and the J gene lost 0 bases, with 13 bases spanning the gap. The CDR3 runs 15 residues. Germline CDR1 reads SGHAT; CDR2 reads FQNNGV. CDR3 region: CASSPRGPSTDTQYF. The CDR3 nucleotides read TGTGCCAGCAGTCCCCGGGGACCGAGCACAGATACGCAGTATTTT.

The chain combines TRBV5-4 with TRBJ2-2, with TRBD1 identical over 7 bases. Trimming at V came to 4 bases and at J to 1 base, leaving 7 bases not matched to a gene. Germline CDR1 is SGHNT and CDR2 is YYREEE (reference sequence). The CDR3 length is 16 residues. The CDR3 DNA is TGTGCCAGCAGCAGTGGGACAGCGAGGAACACCGGGGAGCTGTTTTTT. Amino acids: CASSSGTARNTGELFF.

This clone was picked up one time. Other DNA sequences in this specimen translate into the identical CDR3. CDR3 bases: TGTGCCAGCAGTTTCCGGGCCGGCTATGGCTACACCTTC. It encodes CASSFRAGYGYTF. V usage is TRBV28 and J usage is TRBJ1-2; no clear D gene. CDR1 and CDR2 from the germline V gene are MDHEN and SYDVKM. The V gene lost 3 bases and the J gene lost 4 bases, with 9 bases spanning the gap. This CDR3 region has 13 residues.

This clone was observed once. The chain uses TRBV2 and TRBJ1-5; tentatively, D is TRBD1 (6 bases). The CDR3 spans 15 residues. Germline-derived CDR1 and CDR2 are SNHLY and FYNNEI. The V end was cut by 4 bases, the J end by 7 bases, with 17 bases between. The CDR3: CASSAVGGPGQPQHF. The CDR3 nucleotides are TGTGCCAGCAGTGCCGTTGGGGGGCCGGGGCAGCCCCAGCATTTT.

In this sample, this clone turned up once. CDR3 sequence reads: CAWSPLGTSGGNTIYF. The DNA for the CDR3 is TGTGCCTGGAGTCCCCTGGGGACCTCGGGGGGAAACACCATATATTTT. The chain carries TRBV30 and TRBJ1-3; TRBD1 is a possible D gene (5 bases). The germline V gene has CDR1 GTSNPN and CDR2 SVGIG (reference sequence). This CDR3 is 16 amino acids long. V was clipped by 2 bases and J by 4 bases, with 18 bases between them.

This chain uses TRBV4-2 with TRBJ2-3, with 12 bases that match TRBD2. The germline V gene encodes CDR1 LGHNA and CDR2 YNFKEQ. Losses at the gene ends were 0 bases for V and 10 bases for J; bases not matched to a gene: 11. The CDR3 runs to 17 residues. In nucleotides, the CDR3 is TGTGCCAGCAGCCAAGATCCAACTAGCGGGAGGTTTCCGGCGCAGTATTTT. Its translation: CASSQDPTSGRFPAQYF.

The chain joins TRBV5-6 to TRBJ2-6; no reliable D call. The CDR3 sequence is 18 residues long. Trimming removed 2 bases from V and 0 bases from J, with 15 bases in between. Germline CDR1 is SGHDT and CDR2 is YYEEEE. The CDR3 nucleotides are TGTGCCAGCAGCTTATCTGGACGGCCTATCTCTGGGGCCAACGTCCTGACTTTC. Its protein product is CASSLSGRPISGANVLTF.

With regard to this clone: The same CDR3 is also encoded by other DNA sequences in this sample. The V gene is TRBV18, the J gene TRBJ2-3; 10 bases are a match to TRBD2. The germline V gene encodes CDR1 KGHSH and CDR2 LQKENI. The CDR3 is 15 amino acids. V shed 6 bases and J 1 base; nucleotides not matched to a gene: 4. DNA of the CDR3: TGTGCCAGCTCCCGGACTAGCGGAGGCACAGATACGCAGTATTTT. Encoded protein: CASSRTSGGTDTQYF.

The rearrangement joins TRBV10-3 to TRBJ2-5; D is unclear. The J call may be wrong; the DNA end is better matched by TRBJ2-7. The length of the CDR3 is 13 residues. Germline lookup yields CDR1 ENHRY and CDR2 SYGVKD. The CDR3 reads CAISEAATYEQYF. As DNA, the CDR3 is TGTGCCATCAGTGAGGCGGCCACCTACGAGCAGTACTTC.

This sequence joins TRBV6-1 and TRBJ1-2; the D is unclear. The CDR3 sequence is 14 residues long. Trimming removed 6 bases from V and 2 bases from J, with 13 bases in between. Germline CDR1 is MNHNS and CDR2 is SASEGT. Here the CDR3 reads CASRSGDTNYGYTF. The DNA of the CDR3 is TGTGCCAGCAGATCCGGGGATACAAACTATGGCTACACCTTC.

The rearrangement uses TRBV5-6 and TRBJ2-7; D may be TRBD1 (5 bases). CDR1 and CDR2 (germline): SGHDT, YYEEEE. CDR3 length: 13 residues. V shed 3 bases and J shed 2 bases, with 9 bases lying between them. The CDR3 nucleotides read TGTGCCAGCAGCTGGGGCCAGACCTACGAGCAGTACTTC. This translates into CASSWGQTYEQYF.

The genes are TRBV29-1 and TRBJ1-2; D not resolved. This CDR3 region has 14 residues. CDR1 is SQVTM and CDR2 is ANQGSEA in the germline V gene. V lost 0 bases to trimming and J lost 4 bases, with 12 bases between them. CDR3 sequence: CSVEDVTGRYGYTF. CDR3 DNA sequence: TGCAGCGTTGAAGATGTGACCGGACGCTATGGCTACACCTTC. Full variable domain (remainder filled in from reference TRBV29-1 and TRBJ1-2): SAVISQKPSRDICQRGTSLTIQCQVDSQVTMMFWYRQQPGQSLTLIATANQGSEATYESGFVIDKFPISRPNLTFSTLTVSNMSPEDSSIYLCSVEDVTGRYGYTFGSGTRLTVV.